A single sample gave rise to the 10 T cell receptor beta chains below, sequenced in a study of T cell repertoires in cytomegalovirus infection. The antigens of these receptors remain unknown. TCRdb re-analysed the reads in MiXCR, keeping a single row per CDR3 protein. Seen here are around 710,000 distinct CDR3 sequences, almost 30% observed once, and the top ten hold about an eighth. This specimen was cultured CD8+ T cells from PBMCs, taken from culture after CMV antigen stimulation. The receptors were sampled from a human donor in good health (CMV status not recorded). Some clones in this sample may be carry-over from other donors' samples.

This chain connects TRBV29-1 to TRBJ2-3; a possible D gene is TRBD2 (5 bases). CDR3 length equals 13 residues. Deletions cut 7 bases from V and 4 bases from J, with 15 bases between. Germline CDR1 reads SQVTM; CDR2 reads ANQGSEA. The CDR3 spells CSAKLGRSDTQYF. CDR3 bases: TGCAGCGCCAAACTAGGAAGATCAGATACGCAGTATTTT.

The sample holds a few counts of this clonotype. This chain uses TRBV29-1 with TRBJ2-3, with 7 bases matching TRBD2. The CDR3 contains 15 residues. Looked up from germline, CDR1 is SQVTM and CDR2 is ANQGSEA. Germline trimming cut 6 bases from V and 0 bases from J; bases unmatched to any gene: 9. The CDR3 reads CSVRWSGDSTDTQYF. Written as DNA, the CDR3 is TGCAGCGTGAGGTGGAGCGGGGACAGCACAGATACGCAGTATTTT.

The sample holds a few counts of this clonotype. The CDR3, as DNA: TGTGCCAGCAGCGTAGCTCAGATAGCGCCGTACAATGAGCAGTTCTTC. It specifies CASSVAQIAPYNEQFF. This chain links TRBV9 with TRBJ2-1; D might be TRBD2 (5 bases). Germline CDR1 reads SGDLS; CDR2 reads YYNGEE. V gave up 0 bases and J gave up 4 bases, with 14 bases separating them. The CDR3 contains 16 residues.

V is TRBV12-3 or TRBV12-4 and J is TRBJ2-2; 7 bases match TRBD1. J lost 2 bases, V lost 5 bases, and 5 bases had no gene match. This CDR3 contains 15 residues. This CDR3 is CASSEDRKNTGELFF. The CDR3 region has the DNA TGTGCCAGCAGTGAGGACAGGAAAAACACCGGGGAGCTGTTTTTT.

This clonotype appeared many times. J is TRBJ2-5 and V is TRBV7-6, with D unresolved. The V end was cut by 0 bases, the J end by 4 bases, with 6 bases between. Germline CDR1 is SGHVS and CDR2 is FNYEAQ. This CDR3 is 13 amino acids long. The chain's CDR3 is CASSLAAGETQYF. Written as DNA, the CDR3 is TGTGCCAGCAGCTTAGCGGCAGGAGAGACCCAGTACTTC. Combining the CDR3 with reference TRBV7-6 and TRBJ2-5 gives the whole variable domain GAGVSQSPRYKVTKRGQDVALRCDPISGHVSLYWYRQALGQGPEFLTYFNYEAQQDKSGLPNDRFSAERPEGSISTLTIQRTEQRDSAMYRCASSLAAGETQYFGPGTRLLVL.

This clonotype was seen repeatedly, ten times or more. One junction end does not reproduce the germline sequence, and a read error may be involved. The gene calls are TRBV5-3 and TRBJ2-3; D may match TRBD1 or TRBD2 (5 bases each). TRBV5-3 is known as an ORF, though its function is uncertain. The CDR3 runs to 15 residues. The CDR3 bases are TGTGCCAGCAGCTTAGAGGGCAGGGGCACAGATACGCAGTATTTT. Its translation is CASSLEGRGTDTQYF.

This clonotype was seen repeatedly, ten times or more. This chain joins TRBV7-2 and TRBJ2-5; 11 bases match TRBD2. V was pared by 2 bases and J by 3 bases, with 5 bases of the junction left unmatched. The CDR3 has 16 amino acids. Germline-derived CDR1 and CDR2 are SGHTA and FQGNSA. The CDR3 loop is CASSLPGTSGKETQYF. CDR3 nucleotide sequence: TGTGCCAGCAGCTTACCTGGGACTAGCGGCAAAGAGACCCAGTACTTC.

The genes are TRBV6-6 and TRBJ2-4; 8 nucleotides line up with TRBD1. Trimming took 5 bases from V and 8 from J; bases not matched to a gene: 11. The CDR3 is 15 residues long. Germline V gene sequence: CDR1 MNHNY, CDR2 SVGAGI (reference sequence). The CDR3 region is CASSGPRGLGDIQYF. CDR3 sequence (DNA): TGTGCCAGCAGTGGACCCAGGGGGCTGGGGGACATTCAGTACTTC.

CDR3 DNA: TGTGCCACCAGCAGGGCCCGACAGGGACCCTACAATGAGCAGTTCTTC. Encoded protein: CATSRARQGPYNEQFF. The chain recombines TRBV15 with TRBJ2-1; 7 bases are shared with TRBD1. The CDR3 contains 16 residues. Unmatched junction bases numbered 7, after V lost 3 bases and J lost 2 bases. Germline lookup yields CDR1 LNHNV and CDR2 YYDKDF (reference sequence).

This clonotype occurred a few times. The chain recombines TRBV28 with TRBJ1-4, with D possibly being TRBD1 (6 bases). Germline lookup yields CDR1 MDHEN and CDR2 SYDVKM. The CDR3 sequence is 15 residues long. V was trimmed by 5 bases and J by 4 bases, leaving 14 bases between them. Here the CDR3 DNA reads TGTGCCAGCAGTGTGTTTTGGGACAATAATGAAAAACTGTTTTTT. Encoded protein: CASSVFWDNNEKLFF.